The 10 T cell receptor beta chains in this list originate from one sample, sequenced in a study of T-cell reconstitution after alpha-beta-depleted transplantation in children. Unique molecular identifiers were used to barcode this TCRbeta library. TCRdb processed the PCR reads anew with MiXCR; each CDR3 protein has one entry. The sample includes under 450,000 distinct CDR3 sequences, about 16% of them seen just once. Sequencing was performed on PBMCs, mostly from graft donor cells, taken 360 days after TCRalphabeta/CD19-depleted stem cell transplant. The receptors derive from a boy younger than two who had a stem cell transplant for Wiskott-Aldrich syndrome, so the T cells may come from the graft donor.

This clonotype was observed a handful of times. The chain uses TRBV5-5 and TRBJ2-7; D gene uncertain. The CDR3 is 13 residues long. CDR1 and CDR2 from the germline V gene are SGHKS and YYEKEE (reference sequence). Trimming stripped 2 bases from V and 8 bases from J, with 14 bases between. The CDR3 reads CASSFPHQKKQYF. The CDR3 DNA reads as TGTGCCAGCAGCTTTCCCCATCAGAAAAAGCAGTACTTC.

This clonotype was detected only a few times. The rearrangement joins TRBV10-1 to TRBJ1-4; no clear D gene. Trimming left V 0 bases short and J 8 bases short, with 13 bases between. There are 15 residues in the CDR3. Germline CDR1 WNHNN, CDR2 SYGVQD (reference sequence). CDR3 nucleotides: TGCGCCAGCAGTGAGTCGACTTGGCAGGACGAAAAACTGTTTTTT. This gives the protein CASSESTWQDEKLFF.

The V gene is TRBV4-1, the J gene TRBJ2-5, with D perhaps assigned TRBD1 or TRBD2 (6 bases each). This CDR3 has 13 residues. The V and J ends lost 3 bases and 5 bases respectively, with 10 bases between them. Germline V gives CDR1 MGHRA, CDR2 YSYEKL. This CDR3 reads CASSQGGEETQYF. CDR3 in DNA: TGCGCCAGCAGCCAGGGGGGCGAGGAGACCCAGTACTTC.

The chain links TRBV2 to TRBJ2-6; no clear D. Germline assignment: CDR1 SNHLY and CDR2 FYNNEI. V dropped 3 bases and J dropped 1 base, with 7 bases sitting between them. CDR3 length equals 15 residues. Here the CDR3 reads CASSEGRSGANVLTF. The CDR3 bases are TGTGCCAGCAGTGAGGGTAGATCTGGGGCCAACGTCCTGACTTTC.

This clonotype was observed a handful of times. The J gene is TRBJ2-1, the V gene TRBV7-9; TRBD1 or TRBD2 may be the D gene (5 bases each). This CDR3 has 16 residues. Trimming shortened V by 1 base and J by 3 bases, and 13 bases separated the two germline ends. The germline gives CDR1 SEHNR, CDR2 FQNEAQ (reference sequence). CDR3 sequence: CASSLGRQRVYNEQFF. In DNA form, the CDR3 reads TGTGCCAGCAGCTTAGGCCGACAGAGGGTCTACAATGAGCAGTTCTTC.

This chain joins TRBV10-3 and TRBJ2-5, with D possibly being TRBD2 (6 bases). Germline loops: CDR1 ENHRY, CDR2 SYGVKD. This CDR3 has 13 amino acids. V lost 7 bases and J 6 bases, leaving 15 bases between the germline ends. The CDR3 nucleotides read TGTGCCATCACGTGGGAGGTGAGGAAGACCCAGTACTTC. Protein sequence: CAITWEVRKTQYF.

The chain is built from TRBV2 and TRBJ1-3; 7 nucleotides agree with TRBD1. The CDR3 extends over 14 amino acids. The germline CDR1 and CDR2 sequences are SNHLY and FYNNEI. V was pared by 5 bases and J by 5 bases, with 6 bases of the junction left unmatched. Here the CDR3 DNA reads TGTGCCAGCAGTCCAGGGGGATCAAGAAACACCATATATTTT. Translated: CASSPGGSRNTIYF. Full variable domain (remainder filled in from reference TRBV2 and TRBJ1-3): EPEVTQTPSHQVTQMGQEVILRCVPISNHLYFYWYRQILGQKVEFLVSFYNNEISEKSEIFDDQFSVERPDGSNFTLKIRSTKLEDSAMYFCASSPGGSRNTIYFGEGSWLTVV.

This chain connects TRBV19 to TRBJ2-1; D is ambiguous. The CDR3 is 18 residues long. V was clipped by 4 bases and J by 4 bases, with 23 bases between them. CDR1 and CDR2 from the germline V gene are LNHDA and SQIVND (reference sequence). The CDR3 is CASSTRTPTPRPYNEQFF. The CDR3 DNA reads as TGTGCCAGTAGTACCAGGACCCCCACTCCCCGGCCTTACAATGAGCAGTTCTTC. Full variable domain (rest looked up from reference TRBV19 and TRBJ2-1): DGGITQSPKYLFRKEGQNVTLSCEQNLNHDAMYWYRQDPGQGLRLIYYSQIVNDFQKGDIAEGYSVSREKKESFPLTVTSAQKNPTAFYLCASSTRTPTPRPYNEQFFGPGTRLTVL.

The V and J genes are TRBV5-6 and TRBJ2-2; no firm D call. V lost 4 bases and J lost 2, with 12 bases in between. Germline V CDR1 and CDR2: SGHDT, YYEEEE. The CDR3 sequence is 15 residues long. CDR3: CASSLIPSNTGELFF. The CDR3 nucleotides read TGTGCCAGCAGCCTTATCCCCAGTAACACCGGGGAGCTGTTTTTT.

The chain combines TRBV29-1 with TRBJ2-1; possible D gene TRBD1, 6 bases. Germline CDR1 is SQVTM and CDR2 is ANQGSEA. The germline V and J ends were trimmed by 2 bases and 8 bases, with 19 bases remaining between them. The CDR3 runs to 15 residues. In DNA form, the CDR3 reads TGCAGCGTTGAATATAAGGGGGTGGTACAATATGAGCAGTTCTTC. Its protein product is CSVEYKGVVQYEQFF.